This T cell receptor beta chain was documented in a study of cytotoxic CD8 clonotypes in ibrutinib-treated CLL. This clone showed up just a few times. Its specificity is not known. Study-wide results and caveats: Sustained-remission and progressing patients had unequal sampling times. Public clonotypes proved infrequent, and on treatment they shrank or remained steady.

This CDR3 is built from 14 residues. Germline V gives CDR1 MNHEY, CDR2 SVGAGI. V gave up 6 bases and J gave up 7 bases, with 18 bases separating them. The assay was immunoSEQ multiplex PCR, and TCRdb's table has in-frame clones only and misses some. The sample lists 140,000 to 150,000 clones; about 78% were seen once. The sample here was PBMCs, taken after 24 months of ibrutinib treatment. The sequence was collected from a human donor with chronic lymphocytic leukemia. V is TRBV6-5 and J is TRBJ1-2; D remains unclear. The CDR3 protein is CASRRTKWRGGYTF. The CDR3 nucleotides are TGTGCCAGCAGAAGGACGAAATGGCGGGGTGGCTACACCTTC.